This TCR beta chain is drawn from a study of T cell responses to AZD1222 COVID-19 vaccine. As to this clone: Antigen specificity is unknown.

Only in-frame clones appear in the TCRdb table, and some are missing; sequencing was by immunoSEQ multiplex PCR. Among about 120,000 clones, about 87% were seen once, and the ten largest hold roughly 8.4%. Study findings and constraints: Along spike, vaccine-associated CD4 TCRs were found throughout, with dominance at 160-218 and 743-854.

Germline-derived CDR1 and CDR2 are SQVTM and ANQGSEA. J lost 7 bases, V lost 4 bases, and 13 bases had no gene match. The CDR3 sequence is 16 residues long. The chain links TRBV29-1 to TRBJ1-4, with 9 bases fitting TRBD1. This TCR was recovered from an adult in good health. Sample: peripheral blood, taken on day 0 of AZD1222 vaccination. The CDR3: CSVAGTGTRSGEKLFF. The CDR3 DNA reads TGCAGCGTTGCCGGGACAGGGACCCGCTCCGGTGAAAAACTGTTTTTT.